The T cell receptor beta chain described here comes from a study of blood T cell repertoires in COVID-19. As for the study in general: The United States, Italy and Spain supplied acute and convalescent COVID-19 samples. From T cells, B-cell-depleted T cells, or PBMCs came the material, which was cDNA or gDNA.

After removal of 3 bases from V and 7 bases from J, the junction contained 8 bases not matched to a gene. This CDR3 comprises 16 residues. CDR1 SGHVS and CDR2 FQNEAQ come from the germline V gene. The repertoire was sequenced with immunoSEQ multiplex PCR; TCRdb's copy has only in-frame clones and lacks some. The sample has about 250,000 clones; roughly 86% are singletons. The sequence was collected from a woman aged 55-70 years who had recovered from COVID-19. The sample consisted of peripheral blood. The gene calls are TRBV7-8 and TRBJ1-4; 10 nucleotides line up with TRBD1. This CDR3 is CASSLTGGAEGEKLFF. Written as DNA, the CDR3 is TGTGCCAGCAGCTTGACAGGGGGCGCGGAGGGTGAAAAACTGTTTTTT. The variable domain in full, with the rest retrieved from reference TRBV7-8 and TRBJ1-4, is GAGVSQSPRYKVAKRGQDVALRCDPISGHVSLFWYQQALGQGPEFLTYFQNEAQLDKSGLPSDRFFAERPEGSVSTLKIQRTQQEDSAVYLCASSLTGGAEGEKLFFGSGTQLSVL.